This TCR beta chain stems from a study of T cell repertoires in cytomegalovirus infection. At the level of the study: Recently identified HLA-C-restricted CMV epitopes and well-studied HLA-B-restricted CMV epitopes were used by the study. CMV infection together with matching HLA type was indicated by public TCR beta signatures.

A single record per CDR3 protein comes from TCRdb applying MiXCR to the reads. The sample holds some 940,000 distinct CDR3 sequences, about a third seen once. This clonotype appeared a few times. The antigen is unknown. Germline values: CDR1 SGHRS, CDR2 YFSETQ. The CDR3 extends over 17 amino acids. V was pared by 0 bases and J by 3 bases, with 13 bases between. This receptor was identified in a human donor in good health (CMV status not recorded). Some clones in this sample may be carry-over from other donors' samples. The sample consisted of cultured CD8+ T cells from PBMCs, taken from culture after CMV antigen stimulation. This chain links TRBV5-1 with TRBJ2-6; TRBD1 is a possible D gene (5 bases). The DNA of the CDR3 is TGCGCCAGCAGCTTGGGACAGCCCGTCCATGGGGCCAACGTCCTGACTTTC. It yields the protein CASSLGQPVHGANVLTF. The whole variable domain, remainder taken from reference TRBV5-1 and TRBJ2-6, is KAGVTQTPRYLIKTRGQQVTLSCSPISGHRSVSWYQQTPGQGLQFLFEYFSETQRNKGNFPGRFSGRQFSNSRSEMNVSTLELGDSALYLCASSLGQPVHGANVLTFGAGSRLTVL.